The 8 T cell receptor beta chains in this list originate from one sample, sequenced in a study of cytomegalovirus exposure and HLA in healthy donors. PCR employed 60 Vbeta and 13 Jbeta primers. Assay: immunoSEQ multiplex PCR; the TCRdb copy retains only in-frame clones and omits some. The repertoire holds about 130,000 clones, 75% to 90% seen once, with 20% in the top ten. Sequenced sample: PBMCs. The receptor source for this set is a young man in good health and CMV-seropositive.

The chain recombines TRBV15 with TRBJ1-1, with D uncertain. This CDR3 is 13 amino acids long. V dropped 0 bases and J dropped 4 bases, with 6 bases sitting between them. Per germline, CDR1 LNHNV and CDR2 YYDKDF (reference sequence). The CDR3 coding sequence is TGTGCCACCAGCAGAGAAGGGAGCACTGAAGCTTTCTTT. Its protein product is CATSREGSTEAFF. The full variable domain, its missing parts supplied by reference TRBV15 and TRBJ1-1, is DAMVIQNPRYQVTQFGKPVTLSCSQTLNHNVMYWYQQKSSQAPKLLFHYYDKDFNNEADTPDNFQSRRPNTSFCFLDIRSPGLGDTAMYLCATSREGSTEAFFGQGTRLTVV.

The gene calls are TRBV12-5 and TRBJ1-5, with D uncertain. V was shortened by 4 bases and J by 7 bases, with 8 bases between the two germline ends. CDR3 length: 12 residues. The germline gives CDR1 LGHNT, CDR2 FRNRAP. In nucleotides, the CDR3 is TGTGCTAGTGGTTCCTCGAGGCAGCCCCAGCATTTT. It codes for CASGSSRQPQHF.

The count of this clone is one. The J gene is TRBJ2-3, the V gene TRBV4-2; 7 bases are shared with TRBD2. V shed 0 bases, J shed 10 bases, and the junction held 13 bases outside the gene matches. The CDR3 contains 16 residues. CDR1 LGHNA and CDR2 YNFKEQ come from the germline V gene. CDR3 coding DNA: TGTGCCAGCAGCCAAGAACGAGGAGCGGGGTTTTCTGCGCAGTATTTT. Translated, it gives CASSQERGAGFSAQYF.

The V gene is TRBV18, the J gene TRBJ1-4; weak D call: TRBD1 (5 bases). V was pared by 6 bases and J by 5 bases, with 19 bases between. The CDR3 has 16 amino acids. The germline gives CDR1 KGHSH, CDR2 LQKENI. This CDR3 reads CASSPAAGVINEKLFF. CDR3 nucleotide sequence: TGTGCCAGCTCCCCCGCGGCGGGGGTCATAAATGAAAAACTGTTTTTT.

This chain uses TRBV29-1 with TRBJ2-7, with TRBD1 matching 7 bases. The CDR3 loop spans 13 amino acids. Per germline, CDR1 SQVTM and CDR2 ANQGSEA. J gave up 0 bases and V 6 bases, and 5 bases lay outside the gene matches. The CDR3 reads CSVQTGSSYEQYF. The CDR3 nucleotides are TGCAGCGTACAGACAGGGAGCTCCTACGAGCAGTACTTC.

The chain recombines TRBV5-1 with TRBJ1-1; the D is unclear. The CDR3 has 15 amino acids. Germline V gene data show CDR1 as SGHRS and CDR2 as YFSETQ. The V and J ends lost 0 bases and 0 bases respectively, with 9 bases between them. DNA for the CDR3: TGCGCCAGCAGCTTGGTTGGCCCCATGAACACTGAAGCTTTCTTT. It encodes CASSLVGPMNTEAFF. Variable domain in full (rest from reference TRBV5-1 and TRBJ1-1): KAGVTQTPRYLIKTRGQQVTLSCSPISGHRSVSWYQQTPGQGLQFLFEYFSETQRNKGNFPGRFSGRQFSNSRSEMNVSTLELGDSALYLCASSLVGPMNTEAFFGQGTRLTVV.

The CDR3 DNA is TGTGCCTGGAGCCCAGGGGGCGAGCAGTACTTC. Translation gives CAWSPGGEQYF. The chain recombines TRBV30 with TRBJ2-7; 7 positions agree with TRBD1. The V gene end was trimmed by 3 bases and the J gene end by 6 bases; junction bases not matched to a gene: 2. Germline-derived CDR1 and CDR2 are GTSNPN and SVGIG (reference sequence). The CDR3 extends over 11 amino acids.

The chain combines TRBV7-9 with TRBJ1-6, with D maybe TRBD1 (6 bases). The CDR3 is made up of 12 amino acids. Trimming shortened V by 8 bases and J by 8 bases, and 10 bases separated the two germline ends. Germline V CDR1 and CDR2: SEHNR, FQNEAQ (reference sequence). The CDR3 sequence is CASREGDSPLHF. The CDR3 coding sequence is TGTGCCAGCCGGGAGGGGGATTCACCCCTCCACTTT.